These 5 T cell receptor beta chains share one sample of origin, sequenced in a study of T cell changes during pregnancy in multiple sclerosis. Only in-frame clones appear in the TCRdb table, and some are missing; sequencing was by immunoSEQ multiplex PCR. This sample carries about 38,000 clones, 94% of them seen once, and the ten largest clones take 0.3% to 0.45%. Source: CD4+ T cells from peripheral blood mononuclear cells, taken in the second trimester of pregnancy. These receptors all come from a female donor with multiple sclerosis, enrolled in a pregnancy study.

V gene TRBV10-2 combines with J gene TRBJ2-7; 11 bases map to TRBD2. Germline CDR1 is WSHSY and CDR2 is SAAADI. V shed 7 bases, J shed 3 bases, and the junction held 8 bases outside the gene matches. CDR3 size: 15 residues. CDR3 residues: CASMRGTSGIYEQYF. The CDR3 region has the DNA TGCGCCAGCATGAGAGGGACTAGCGGAATCTACGAGCAGTACTTC.

This sequence joins TRBV12-2 and TRBJ2-7; the table's D call TRBD1 went unverified against the DNA. TRBV12-2 is labeled a pseudogene. This CDR3 is 18 amino acids long. DNA of the CDR3: TGTGCAAGTCGCTCAGCCTGCTCGGGCGACAGGGGGTCTTACGAGCAGTACTTC. Its translation is CASRSACSGDRGSYEQYF.

In the case of this clone: Other DNA sequences in the same sample also yield this CDR3. The chain links TRBV2 to TRBJ1-1; TRBD1 agrees at 7 bases. The germline gives CDR1 SNHLY, CDR2 FYNNEI. CDR3 size: 13 residues. After removal of 6 bases from V and 1 base from J, the junction contained 2 bases not matched to a gene. CDR3 protein: CASRRQGNTEAFF. The CDR3 DNA reads TGTGCCAGCAGAAGACAGGGGAACACTGAAGCTTTCTTT.

The genes are TRBV19 and TRBJ2-5; tentatively, D is TRBD2 (6 bases). The V end was cut by 6 bases, the J end by 4 bases, with 9 bases between. The CDR3 runs 12 residues. In germline, CDR1 is LNHDA, CDR2 SQIVND (reference sequence). CDR3 in amino acids: CASRQAGETQYF. Written as DNA, the CDR3 is TGTGCCAGTAGACAAGCGGGAGAGACCCAGTACTTC.

The CDR3 DNA is TGTGCCAGCAGCTCATATGCCGCGGGGGCGAACGGCTACACCTTC. As protein: CASSSYAAGANGYTF. The chain uses TRBV7-2 and TRBJ1-2; weak D call: TRBD1 (6 bases). The CDR3 has 15 residues. CDR1 and CDR2 (germline): SGHTA, FQGNSA. V lost 4 bases, J lost 8 bases, and 20 bases lay in between.